One and the same sample provided the 12 T cell receptor beta chains below, sequenced in a study of blood T cell repertoires in COVID-19. Assay used: immunoSEQ multiplex PCR; TCRdb lists only in-frame clones, some missing. The top ten clones hold 6.5% of a sample with approximately 48,000 clones, 75% to 90% of them seen once. Material: peripheral blood. The receptors shown here come from a man aged 55 to 69 with acute or convalescent COVID-19.

J is TRBJ2-7 and V is TRBV19; 8 bases map to TRBD2. J gave up 0 bases and V 5 bases, and 12 bases lay outside the gene matches. Germline V gene data show CDR1 as LNHDA and CDR2 as SQIVND (reference sequence). The CDR3 extends over 17 amino acids. The CDR3 loop reads CASSPSGGPPYSYEQYF. CDR3 nucleotide sequence: TGTGCCAGTAGTCCATCGGGAGGGCCTCCTTACTCCTACGAGCAGTACTTC.

V is TRBV29-1 and J is TRBJ2-3; 13 bases align to TRBD2. This CDR3 is built from 14 residues. The V segment lost 6 bases and the J segment 4 bases; nucleotides outside the gene matches: 4. The germline V gene encodes CDR1 SQVTM and CDR2 ANQGSEA. The CDR3 nucleotides are TGCAGCGTGGGGACTAGCGGGACCGCAGATACGCAGTATTTT. Translating gives CSVGTSGTADTQYF.

The chain recombines TRBV6-5 with TRBJ2-7; D is possibly TRBD2 (6 bases). The CDR3 is 16 residues long. V lost 0 bases and J 6 bases, leaving 18 bases between the germline ends. Germline V CDR1 and CDR2: MNHEY, SVGAGI. The CDR3 bases are TGTGCCAGCAGTTACTCGAGTAGGCCTGGCGGGGCCGAGCAGTACTTC. Its protein is CASSYSSRPGGAEQYF.

The chain employs TRBV27 and TRBJ2-1; 9 bases fit TRBD2. Germline lookup yields CDR1 MNHEY and CDR2 SMNVEV (reference sequence). The CDR3 sequence is 15 residues long. V trimming: 7 bases; J trimming: 7 bases; junction bases outside the gene matches: 11. CDR3 coding DNA: TGTGCCAGCAATGCCTTAGCGGGAGCAAGAAATGAGCAGTTCTTC. Translation gives CASNALAGARNEQFF.

The chain combines TRBV4-1 with TRBJ2-3; no firm D call. The V and J ends lost 7 bases and 0 bases respectively, with 8 bases between them. Germline V gene data show CDR1 as MGHRA and CDR2 as YSYEKL. The CDR3 contains 13 residues. This CDR3 is CASTHTSTDTQYF. The DNA of the CDR3 is TGCGCCAGCACCCATACAAGCACAGATACGCAGTATTTT.

This chain links TRBV11-2 with TRBJ2-3; 9 nucleotides match TRBD2. The CDR3 extends over 15 amino acids. Germline CDR1 is SGHAT and CDR2 is FQNNGV. Unmatched junction bases numbered 7, after V lost 5 bases and J lost 4 bases. CDR3 region: CASSPRKRGADTQYF. CDR3 DNA: TGTGCCAGCAGCCCGAGGAAGCGGGGGGCAGATACGCAGTATTTT.

The V call is TRBV5-1, the J call TRBJ2-2; 11 bases align to TRBD2. The germline CDR1 and CDR2 sequences are SGHRS and YFSETQ. This CDR3 contains 15 residues. J gave up 5 bases and V 2 bases, and 2 bases lay outside the gene matches. The CDR3 protein is CASSFSGRDTGELFF. CDR3 nucleotide sequence: TGCGCCAGCAGCTTTAGCGGGAGGGATACCGGGGAGCTGTTTTTT.

This clone has more than one count but fewer than ten. The chain's CDR3 is CASSQVPGDYEQYF. CDR3 nucleotide sequence: TGTGCCAGCAGCCAAGTCCCAGGGGACTACGAGCAGTACTTC. V usage is TRBV3-1 (or the pseudogene TRBV3-2) and J usage is TRBJ2-7; maybe TRBD1 (6 bases). The V gene lost 1 base and the J gene lost 3 bases, with 10 bases spanning the gap. This CDR3 spans 14 amino acids. Looked up from germline, CDR1 is LGHDT and CDR2 is YNNKEL (reference sequence).

The V and J genes are TRBV5-1 and TRBJ2-3; 8 bases match TRBD2. The germline V gene has CDR1 SGHRS and CDR2 YFSETQ. This CDR3 contains 16 residues. The V gene end was trimmed by 5 bases and the J gene end by 0 bases; junction bases not matched to a gene: 8. The CDR3 DNA reads as TGCGCCAGCAGACCCGCTAGCGGGCCTAGCACAGATACGCAGTATTTT. Protein product: CASRPASGPSTDTQYF.

The chain has TRBV27 and TRBJ2-7, with 8 bases fitting TRBD2. V shed 7 bases and J 1 base; nucleotides not matched to a gene: 3. The germline V gene has CDR1 MNHEY and CDR2 SMNVEV (reference sequence). CDR3 size: 13 residues. In DNA form, the CDR3 reads TGTGCCAGCAAAGCGGGAGAGTCCTACGAGCAGTACTTC. Translated, it gives CASKAGESYEQYF.

The sample holds one count of this clone. The J gene is TRBJ2-4, the V gene TRBV9; D is perhaps TRBD1 (5 bases). CDR1 SGDLS and CDR2 YYNGEE come from the germline V gene. The CDR3 consists of 15 residues. V shed 0 bases and J shed 5 bases, with 12 bases lying between them. CDR3 DNA sequence: TGTGCCAGCAGCGTAGGGTGGCAGGGCGAAAACATTCAGTACTTC. It encodes CASSVGWQGENIQYF.

The genes are TRBV7-9 and TRBJ2-1; 8 bases are shared with TRBD2. The ends lost 0 bases at V and 6 bases at J; junction bases unmatched: 7. Per germline, CDR1 SEHNR and CDR2 FQNEAQ (reference sequence). CDR3 size: 16 residues. The CDR3 region has the DNA TGTGCCAGCAGCTTAGCGCAGACTAGCGACCCCAATGAGCAGTTCTTC. Amino acid sequence: CASSLAQTSDPNEQFF. The complete variable domain, with remaining parts taken from reference TRBV7-9 and TRBJ2-1, reads DTGVSQNPRHKITKRGQNVTFRCDPISEHNRLYWYRQTLGQGPEFLTYFQNEAQLEKSRLLSDRFSAERPKGSFSTLEIQRTEQGDSAMYLCASSLAQTSDPNEQFFGPGTRLTVL.